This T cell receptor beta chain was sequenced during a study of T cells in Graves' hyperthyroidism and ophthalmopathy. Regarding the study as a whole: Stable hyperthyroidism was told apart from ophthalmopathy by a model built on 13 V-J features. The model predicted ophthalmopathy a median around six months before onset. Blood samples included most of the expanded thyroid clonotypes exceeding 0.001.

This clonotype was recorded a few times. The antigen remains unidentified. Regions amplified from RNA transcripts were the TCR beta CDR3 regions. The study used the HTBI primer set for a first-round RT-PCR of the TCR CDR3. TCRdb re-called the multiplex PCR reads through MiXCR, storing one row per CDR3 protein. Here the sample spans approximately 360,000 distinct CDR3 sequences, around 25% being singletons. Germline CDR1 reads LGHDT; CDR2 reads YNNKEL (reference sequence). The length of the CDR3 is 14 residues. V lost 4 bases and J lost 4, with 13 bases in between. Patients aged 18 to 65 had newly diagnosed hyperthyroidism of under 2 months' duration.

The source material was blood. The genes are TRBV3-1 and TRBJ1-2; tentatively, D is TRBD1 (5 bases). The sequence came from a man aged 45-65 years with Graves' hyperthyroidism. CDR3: CASSLGGGVYGYTF. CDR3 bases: TGTGCCAGCAGCCTCGGGGGAGGGGTCTATGGCTACACCTTC.